This T cell receptor beta chain was identified during a study of blood T cells in healthy people across ages (dated by TCRdb to between 2014 and 2017). Looking at the study overall: In model experiments, template switching captured roughly one uniquely barcoded TCR beta cDNA molecule for every two T cells. To track age-related changes in TCR beta repertoire diversity, the study relied on deep sequencing normalized with unique cDNA molecular identifiers. Four age groups were formed from the donors: young (average roughly 15 years), middle-aged (around 39), aged (approximately 60) and long-lived (more than 75). For two donors (one aged 18 to 30 and one aged 80 or older), the study analyzed two additional independent replicas of 1 million unique cDNA reads from the same blood draw. Broader findings and caveats from the paper: Observed TCR beta diversity correlated strongly with the percentage of naive T cells measured by flow cytometry. Compared with the aged group, the long-lived group had more naive CD4+ T cells, fewer expanded clones and increased TCR diversity, suggesting age selection. As age increased, observed TCR beta diversity per million T cells dropped in a roughly linear way, and a significant reduction was already evident by age around 41. Estimates of total diversity from one million sequenced T cells were regarded as lower bounds and underestimates. Bulk unsorted PBMC profiling prevented conclusive comparison of naive and antigen-experienced compartments. The CMV infection status of donors was not known, potentially confounding age-related changes in expanded clonotypes.

This clonotype was detected a few times. Its antigen is unknown. Per-base quality was not reported, and no clone a single base away is much larger than it. The V end gives up 3 bases and the J end 10 bases, leaving 0 bases in the junction not matched to a gene. The CDR3 measures 12 amino acids from cysteine to phenylalanine. The read is trimmed to its CDR3 DNA, 36 bases read in frame from base 1. The germline V gene supplies CDR1 SGHDT and CDR2 YYEEEE. Libraries were built with 5' RACE. These reads were obtained on an Illumina HiSeq 2500. The second PCR ran for roughly 7 to 11 cycles and used a J-beta primer mix along with a sample-barcoded 5' primer. A template-switch 5' adaptor carrying 12 random nucleotides introduced a unique molecular identifier onto each TCR beta cDNA molecule. At least 2.5 million CDR3-containing paired-end reads were obtained from each sample. All of the RNA was converted into first-strand cDNA using the Mint cDNA synthesis kit, with a TRBC-specific oligonucleotide serving as the primer. Following uracil-DNA glycosylase treatment, a first 18-cycle PCR with universal primers M1SS and BC2_uni_R was performed on all cDNA. The source study handled its data this way. Normalization of each sample was performed by random selection of 1 million high-quality reads, each carrying a distinct molecular identifier. Reads with shared molecular identifiers were discarded instead of being binned into consensus sequences. MiTCR, run with a Q25 quality threshold and the strictest error-elimination algorithm, handled CDR3 identification, clonotype clustering and error correction. A nonparametric unseen species model with Euler transformation was used to estimate a lower bound on total TCR beta diversity. TCRdb took the public reads, trimmed them with fastp at Q25, ran MiXCR for clone calling and kept in-frame beta chains. Each CDR3 protein appears once, grouped with its most common genes and DNA. The V and J calls shown here were made by TCRdb, not taken from the authors' results. Counted in this sample were 700,000 to 900,000 distinct CDR3 sequences; roughly 24% of them appeared once. Together, the top ten hold 2.5% to 3.5% of the sample.

The roughly 39 donors, aged about 6 to 100 years, were systemically healthy Caucasian individuals from Russia. Ten milliliters of peripheral blood were drawn from each donor into EDTA-treated Vacutainer tubes. Ficoll-Paque density-gradient centrifugation was used to isolate PBMCs, with at least 6 million obtained per sample. Total RNA was extracted from PBMCs with Trizol reagent, with at least 5 micrograms obtained per sample. Naive CD45RAhigh/CD27high T cell percentages were measured by flow cytometry on a PBMC aliquot from every donor. The data were also submitted as part of a second study, on T cells of mothers and their children. The second study, in turn, reports: Nine systemically healthy Caucasian individuals served as donors, namely three mothers together with their six children. cDNA synthesis used all of the extracted RNA, with approximately 1.4 ug of RNA in each 15 ul reaction. In the second PCR, sample barcodes and 2-4 random nucleotides were introduced via the M1S primer. Over 8 million TCR beta CDR3 reads were obtained for each mother, and 2.7 million or so reads were obtained for each child. Thymic selection shapes the output of TCR recombination in a similar way in related and unrelated pairs, and inherited differences have a minor effect. Related mother-child pairs always showed normalized repertoire overlap that was slightly higher than in unrelated mother-child pairs, though the difference was never significant. Persistent microchimeric T cell clones were not detected, at a sensitivity of approximately 93 clones per million clonotypes. Deep NGS was used in the study to compare the TCR beta repertoires of mothers and children and to look for features that separate related mother-child pairs from unrelated individuals. Mothers averaged roughly 36 +/- 4 years of age and children averaged approximately 12 +/- 4 years. After adapters were ligated using NEBNext reagents, the libraries underwent 100+100 nt paired-end sequencing on an Illumina HiSeq 2000. To prevent cross-contamination, the mother and child libraries were prepared one month apart and sequenced in separate runs. Between roughly 450,000 and 2,000,000 distinct TCR beta clonotypes were identified per donor. Naive TCR beta clonotypes were estimated from low-frequency clonotypes matched to each donor's FACS-determined naive share, without sorting.

Rearrangement joined TRBV5-6 to TRBJ2-1; TRBD2 matches 11 bases in the middle. The TCR sequence derives from a boy aged 5-17 years in good health. Sequencing was carried out using blood. The DNA reads as follows: TGTGCCAGCAGCTGGACTAGCGGGGAGCAGTTCTTC. Translation gives CASSWTSGEQFF.